This is a list of T cell receptor beta chains from one sample in a study of blood T cell repertoires in COVID-19. The data were produced by immunoSEQ multiplex PCR, yet TCRdb's version contains in-frame clones alone and is incomplete. Of 200,000 to 250,000 clones in the sample, 86% were seen once. The sequenced material came from peripheral blood. The receptors here all came from a woman between 25 and 40 years old who had recovered from COVID-19. Both conserved end residues are part of each CDR3. D genes are given only for firm matches. Clone size, where shown, is once, few, many, or a class for clones that have expanded.

v_gene	j_gene	d_gene	abundance	CDR3nt	CDR3aa
TRBV2	TRBJ2-1	-	-	TGTGCCAGCAGCCTTCTAGCGACTAGCTCCTACAATGAGCAGTTCTTC	CASSLLATSSYNEQFF
TRBV12-3/TRBV12-4	TRBJ1-4	-	-	TGTGCCAGCACCCGAACAGATGGGGAAAAACTGTTTTTT	CASTRTDGEKLFF
TRBV19	TRBJ1-3	-	-	TGTGCCAGTAGTATAGCGGCAGGGCGCTCTGGAAACACCATATATTTT	CASSIAAGRSGNTIYF
TRBV6-2/TRBV6-3	TRBJ2-5	-	-	TGTGCCAGCAGTTCTCGACAGCAAGAGACCCAGTACTTC	CASSSRQQETQYF
TRBV11-2	TRBJ2-2	-	-	TGTGCCAGCAGCCCGACACTAGTCACCGGGGAGCTGTTTTTT	CASSPTLVTGELFF
TRBV5-5	TRBJ2-5	-	-	TGTGCCAGCAGCCGGGGGGCTCAAGAGACCCAGTACTTC	CASSRGAQETQYF
TRBV4-2	TRBJ2-7	TRBD2	-	TGTGCCAGCAGCCAAGAGGGGCTAGCGGGGGGAGGTAGTTACGAGCAGTACTTC	CASSQEGLAGGGSYEQYF
TRBV5-4	TRBJ1-2	-	-	TGTGCCAGCAGCTTGATCGGGGGGGCAGCTAACTATGGCTACACCTTC	CASSLIGGAANYGYTF
TRBV9	TRBJ1-1	-	-	TGTGCCAGCAGTCTGGAACAGGTGAACACTGAAGCTTTCTTT	CASSLEQVNTEAFF
TRBV6-5	TRBJ2-2	TRBD1	-	TGTGCCAGCAGTTACGGGACAGGGTACACCGGGGAGCTGTTTTTT	CASSYGTGYTGELFF
TRBV7-2	TRBJ2-5	TRBD2	-	TGTGCCAGCAGCCCTCGGGGGGGGGTCTCCTCAGGCGAGACCCAGTACTTC	CASSPRGGVSSGETQYF
TRBV12-3/TRBV12-4	TRBJ2-1	TRBD1	-	TGTGCCAGCAGAGGGGACAGGGGTGTGCAGTTCTTC	CASRGDRGVQFF
TRBV6-5	TRBJ1-1	-	once	TGTGCCAGCACTTCGACGGGAGAGAACACTGAAGCTTTCTTT	CASTSTGENTEAFF
TRBV5-1	TRBJ1-4	-	-	TGCGCCAGCAGCTTTCCCGACACGAATGAAAAACTGTTTTTT	CASSFPDTNEKLFF
TRBV12-3/TRBV12-4	TRBJ1-1	-	-	TGTGCCAGCAGTTTAGGGGAGGGCACTGAAGCTTTCTTT	CASSLGEGTEAFF
TRBV6-5	TRBJ1-1	-	-	TGTGCCAGCAAGACCACCCGGGAGGGGGACGCTTTCTTT	CASKTTREGDAFF
TRBV5-4	TRBJ1-1	-	few	TGTGCCAGCAGCCAAAAGACATTTTTAGGCACTGAAGCTTTCTTT	CASSQKTFLGTEAFF
TRBV7-9	TRBJ1-3	TRBD1	-	TGTGCCAGCAGCTACAGGGGGCTTATGGACACCATATATTTT	CASSYRGLMDTIYF
TRBV28	TRBJ1-1	-	-	TGTGCCAGCAGCCTGGGGACCGCTTATGGCGGGGGCGCTGAAGCTTTCTTT	CASSLGTAYGGGAEAFF
TRBV6-5	TRBJ2-7	-	-	TGTGCCAGCAGGAAAGCAGGAACCGCCTACGAGCAGTACTTC	CASRKAGTAYEQYF
TRBV27	TRBJ2-7	TRBD1	-	TGTGCCAGCACCGAGCTGGGACAGGGGGGCTACGAGCAGTACTTC	CASTELGQGGYEQYF
TRBV3-1/TRBV3-2	TRBJ2-7	TRBD2	-	TGTGCCAGCAGTTTCCGGAGGCTAGCGGGGGGAAACGAGCAGTACTTC	CASSFRRLAGGNEQYF
TRBV19	TRBJ1-2	TRBD1	-	TGTGCCAGTAGTATAGATAGGACAGGGGGCTACTATGGCTACACCTTC	CASSIDRTGGYYGYTF
TRBV12-5	TRBJ1-1	-	-	TGTGCTAGTGGTTCACCTCAATTCCGGGGCACTGAAGCTTTCTTT	CASGSPQFRGTEAFF